This TCR beta chain was sequenced in a study of early T cells in non-severe SARS-CoV-2 infection. Study-level results: Matching with VDJdb favored anti-spike CD8 responses (missing private and CD4 specificities).

V lost 6 bases and J lost 0, with 11 bases in between. Germline assignment: CDR1 SNHLY and CDR2 FYNNEI. The CDR3 totals 14 residues. As part of library construction, unique molecular identifiers were attached to individual cDNA molecules. TCRdb reprocessed the 5' RACE reads via MiXCR and lists one record per CDR3 protein. The sample holds 74,000 or so distinct CDR3 sequences; 11% are singletons and the top ten take 3.5% to 4%. The table lists this clonotype with many counts. Its specificity is not known. The V call is TRBV2, the J call TRBJ2-5, with unresolved D. Source material: whole blood. This TCR derives from an adult who was a healthcare worker with PCR-confirmed SARS-CoV-2 infection or an uninfected control (not recorded which). CDR3 sequence (DNA): TGTGCCAGCAGCGAGGCCCTGTACCAAGAGACCCAGTACTTC. This gives the protein CASSEALYQETQYF.